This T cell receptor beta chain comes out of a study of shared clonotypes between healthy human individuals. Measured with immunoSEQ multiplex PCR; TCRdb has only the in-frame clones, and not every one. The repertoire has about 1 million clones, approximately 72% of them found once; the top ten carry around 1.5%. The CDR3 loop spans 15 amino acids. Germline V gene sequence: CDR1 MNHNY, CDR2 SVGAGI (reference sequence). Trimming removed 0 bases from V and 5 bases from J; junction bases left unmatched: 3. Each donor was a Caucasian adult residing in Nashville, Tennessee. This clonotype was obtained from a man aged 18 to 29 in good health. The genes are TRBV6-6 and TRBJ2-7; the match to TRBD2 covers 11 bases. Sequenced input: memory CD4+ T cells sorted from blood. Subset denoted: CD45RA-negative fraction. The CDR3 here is CASSYSQLAGDEQYF. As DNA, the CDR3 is TGTGCCAGCAGTTACTCGCAACTAGCGGGAGACGAGCAGTACTTC.